These T cell receptor beta chains were read from a single sample in a study of control samples from healthy donors and cancer patients. The table came from immunoSEQ multiplex PCR; TCRdb's copy has only in-frame clones and leaves some out. In the table there are tens of thousands of clones, about 90% of which are singletons. Sequencing was done on a sample of blood. These receptors were taken from a man aged 50 to 60 in good health. Each CDR3 is given with its conserved first and last residue. The D gene is left open where the match is weak. Some rows mark clone size as missing; the rest say once, few, many or name a class of expanded clone.

j_gene | len | v_gene | abundance | d_gene | CDR3aa | CDR3nt
TRBJ1-1 | 14 | TRBV11-3 | NA | NA | CASSLGAGPTEAFF | TGTGCCAGCAGCTTAGGGGCGGGGCCCACTGAAGCTTTCTTT
TRBJ2-5 | 14 | TRBV6-6 | once | TRBD2 | CASSLLAGTETQYF | TGTGCCAGCAGTCTACTAGCGGGAACTGAGACCCAGTACTTC
TRBJ1-2 | 13 | TRBV13 | NA | NA | CASSLGQGSGYTF | TGTGCCAGCAGCTTAGGGCAGGGTAGTGGCTACACCTTC
TRBJ2-3 | 16 | TRBV7-9 | NA | TRBD2 | CASSPRGGSQADTQYF | TGTGCCAGCAGCCCCCGGGGGGGGAGTCAAGCAGATACGCAGTATTTT
TRBJ2-7 | 15 | TRBV9 | NA | TRBD2 | CASSVGAGAIHEQYF | TGTGCCAGCAGCGTAGGTGCGGGAGCGATCCACGAGCAGTACTTC
TRBJ1-2 | 16 | TRBV7-2 | NA | TRBD1 | CASSAQISTGNYGYTF | TGTGCCAGCAGCGCCCAAATCTCGACAGGGAACTATGGCTACACCTTC
TRBJ1-1 | 14 | TRBV5-6 | few | NA | CASSTVGGDTEAFF | TGTGCCAGCAGCACCGTGGGGGGAGACACTGAAGCTTTCTTT
TRBJ2-3 | 16 | TRBV4-3 | NA | NA | CASSQSSAYSTDTQYF | TGCGCCAGCAGCCAGTCTAGCGCATATAGCACAGATACGCAGTATTTT
TRBJ1-1 | 15 | TRBV21-1 | NA | NA | CASSSPLGAGSEAFF | TGTGCCAGCAGCTCCCCCCTGGGGGCGGGATCTGAAGCTTTCTTT
TRBJ2-5 | 15 | TRBV7-6 | NA | NA | CASSLEVGEGETQYF | TGTGCCAGCAGCTTAGAAGTGGGAGAAGGGGAGACCCAGTACTTC
TRBJ2-1 | 13 | TRBV7-6 | NA | NA | CASSFNAGNEQFF | TGTGCCAGCAGCTTCAACGCCGGGAATGAGCAGTTCTTC
TRBJ2-3 | 18 | TRBV12-5 | NA | NA | CASGTLRNLLTSTDTQYF | TGTGCTAGTGGTACCCTAAGGAACCTCCTTACTAGCACAGATACGCAGTATTTT
TRBJ1-2 | 12 | TRBV2 | NA | TRBD1 | CARLGQGSGYTF | TGTGCCAGATTAGGACAGGGCAGTGGCTACACCTTC
TRBJ1-2 | 16 | TRBV5-6 | NA | NA | CASSLRWQVSNYGYTF | TGTGCCAGCAGCTTGAGGTGGCAGGTCTCTAACTATGGCTACACCTTC
TRBJ2-3 | 13 | TRBV7-3 | NA | NA | CASSYLKSDTQYF | TGTGCCAGCAGCTACCTTAAGTCAGATACGCAGTATTTT
TRBJ2-5 | 15 | TRBV2 | NA | TRBD2 | CASSLAGGNQETQYF | TGTGCCAGTTCTCTAGCGGGGGGCAACCAAGAGACCCAGTACTTC